Listed below are T cell receptor beta chains from one sample, sequenced in a study of cytomegalovirus exposure and HLA in healthy donors. Sequencing was performed with immunoSEQ multiplex PCR; in TCRdb, only in-frame clones are kept and a portion is missing. The sample records some 130,000 clones, about 83% being singletons. The sequenced sample was PBMCs. The origin of the receptors is a girl aged 2 to 9 in good health and CMV-seronegative. CDR3s include the opening cysteine and the closing phenylalanine or tryptophan. A D gene is named only where the DNA matches it firmly. Clone size, where shown, is once, few, many, or a class for clones that have expanded.

cdr3_nt: TGTGCCAGCAGCTCCCCCGGGAAACCGGACGAGCAGTACTTC; cdr3_aa: CASSSPGKPDEQYF; clone_size: .; d_call: .; v_call: TRBV7-9; j_call: TRBJ2-7
cdr3_nt: TGTGCCAGCAGCTTAGGGACTAGCGGGGGACCTCATGAGGAGACCCAGTACTTC; cdr3_aa: CASSLGTSGGPHEETQYF; clone_size: .; d_call: TRBD2; v_call: TRBV7-9; j_call: TRBJ2-5
cdr3_nt: TGCGCCAGCAGCTTAACGGGTCTGAACACTGAAGCTTTCTTT; cdr3_aa: CASSLTGLNTEAFF; clone_size: .; d_call: .; v_call: TRBV5-1; j_call: TRBJ1-1
cdr3_nt: TGTGCCAGCAGCGTAGGCCAGGGGGGAAACACCATATATTTT; cdr3_aa: CASSVGQGGNTIYF; clone_size: .; d_call: .; v_call: TRBV9; j_call: TRBJ1-3
cdr3_nt: TGTGCCAGCAGAGGACAGGGCTCGACTAACGAGCAGTACTTC; cdr3_aa: CASRGQGSTNEQYF; clone_size: .; d_call: TRBD1; v_call: TRBV27; j_call: TRBJ2-7
cdr3_nt: TGTGCCAGCACTCGACAGGGGGCAGTTAATGAAAAACTGTTTTTT; cdr3_aa: CASTRQGAVNEKLFF; clone_size: .; d_call: TRBD1; v_call: TRBV6-1; j_call: TRBJ1-4
cdr3_nt: TGTGCCAGCAGTGAAATCGTTAATCAGCCCCAGCATTTT; cdr3_aa: CASSEIVNQPQHF; clone_size: .; d_call: .; v_call: TRBV6-1; j_call: TRBJ1-5
cdr3_nt: TGTGCTAGTGGCCCACGGGGGGGGCGGGATCAGCCCCAGCATTTT; cdr3_aa: CASGPRGGRDQPQHF; clone_size: .; d_call: .; v_call: TRBV12-5; j_call: TRBJ1-5
cdr3_nt: TGTGCCAGCAGTGCGACAGGGGTAAGCGAGCAGTACTTC; cdr3_aa: CASSATGVSEQYF; clone_size: .; d_call: TRBD1; v_call: TRBV27; j_call: TRBJ2-7
cdr3_nt: TGTGCCTGGAGTGTACAGGGAGGGTGGTATGGCTACACCTTC; cdr3_aa: CAWSVQGGWYGYTF; clone_size: .; d_call: .; v_call: TRBV30; j_call: TRBJ1-2
cdr3_nt: TGTGCCAGCAGCCGATCCGACAGGGCAGGAGATCAGCCCCAGCATTTT; cdr3_aa: CASSRSDRAGDQPQHF; clone_size: few; d_call: TRBD1; v_call: TRBV4-2; j_call: TRBJ1-5
cdr3_nt: TGTGCCAGCAGCTTGGTAGGGACAGGGCTCCATGGCTACACCTTC; cdr3_aa: CASSLVGTGLHGYTF; clone_size: .; d_call: TRBD1; v_call: TRBV5-6; j_call: TRBJ1-2
cdr3_nt: TGTGCCAGTAGTATTTCTAGCGGGTCGGTTCAGCCCCAGCATTTT; cdr3_aa: CASSISSGSVQPQHF; clone_size: .; d_call: .; v_call: TRBV19; j_call: TRBJ1-5
cdr3_nt: TGTGCCAGCAGTGGCGGGACAGGGTTTGGAAACACCATATATTTT; cdr3_aa: CASSGGTGFGNTIYF; clone_size: once; d_call: TRBD1; v_call: TRBV28; j_call: TRBJ1-3
cdr3_nt: TGTGCCAGCAGCTTCTCTGGAGTAGGTACGCAGTATTTT; cdr3_aa: CASSFSGVGTQYF; clone_size: once; d_call: .; v_call: TRBV7-3; j_call: TRBJ2-3
cdr3_nt: TGTGCCAGCAGTTTAGGGCGGGGGGGCCAAGAGACCCAGTACTTC; cdr3_aa: CASSLGRGGQETQYF; clone_size: .; d_call: TRBD2; v_call: TRBV27; j_call: TRBJ2-5
cdr3_nt: TGCGCCAGCAGCCCTTCGACAGGGGGCGGCTATGGCTACACCTTC; cdr3_aa: CASSPSTGGGYGYTF; clone_size: .; d_call: TRBD1; v_call: TRBV4-1; j_call: TRBJ1-2
cdr3_nt: TGTGCCAGCAGCTACTCTAGCTACTACAATGAGCAGTTCTTC; cdr3_aa: CASSYSSYYNEQFF; clone_size: .; d_call: .; v_call: TRBV6-5; j_call: TRBJ2-1
cdr3_nt: TGTGCCAGTAGTACGCCCGCGGGAAGGGACAATCAGCCCCAGCATTTT; cdr3_aa: CASSTPAGRDNQPQHF; clone_size: few; d_call: .; v_call: TRBV19; j_call: TRBJ1-5
cdr3_nt: TGTGCCAGCAGCTTAGTCGGGGGGGGTTACACTGAAGCTTTCTTT; cdr3_aa: CASSLVGGGYTEAFF; clone_size: .; d_call: .; v_call: TRBV11-2; j_call: TRBJ1-1
cdr3_nt: TGTGCCAGCAGCGTAAGGCGTAGCGGGGGAACAGATACGCAGTATTTT; cdr3_aa: CASSVRRSGGTDTQYF; clone_size: .; d_call: TRBD2; v_call: TRBV9; j_call: TRBJ2-3
cdr3_nt: TGTGCCAGCAGGTCCCCCAGGACAGGGGGCACAGATACGCAGTATTTT; cdr3_aa: CASRSPRTGGTDTQYF; clone_size: once; d_call: TRBD1; v_call: TRBV7-9; j_call: TRBJ2-3
cdr3_nt: TGTGCCTGGAGTTGGGCGGGGGGGCCTGGAGAGACCCAGTACTTC; cdr3_aa: CAWSWAGGPGETQYF; clone_size: .; d_call: TRBD2; v_call: TRBV30; j_call: TRBJ2-5
cdr3_nt: TGTGCCAGCAGCGGGGACTTCTACGGGGAGCTGTTTTTT; cdr3_aa: CASSGDFYGELFF; clone_size: .; d_call: .; v_call: TRBV14; j_call: TRBJ2-2
cdr3_nt: TGTGCCTGGGGACTCAGCTCTGGAAACACCATATATTTT; cdr3_aa: CAWGLSSGNTIYF; clone_size: once; d_call: .; v_call: TRBV30; j_call: TRBJ1-3
cdr3_nt: TGTGCCAGCAGCTTGGGAGGGGGCAACTATGGCTACACCTTC; cdr3_aa: CASSLGGGNYGYTF; clone_size: .; d_call: TRBD1; v_call: TRBV5-4; j_call: TRBJ1-2
cdr3_nt: TGTGCCAGCACCTCCGCGGGCGGGAGCTCCTACAATGAGCAGTTCTTC; cdr3_aa: CASTSAGGSSYNEQFF; clone_size: .; d_call: TRBD2; v_call: TRBV28; j_call: TRBJ2-1
cdr3_nt: TGTGCCAGCAGTTCTGTCGACACTAGTACCGGGGAGCTGTTTTTT; cdr3_aa: CASSSVDTSTGELFF; clone_size: .; d_call: .; v_call: TRBV27; j_call: TRBJ2-2
cdr3_nt: TGCGCCAGCAGCTTTTCCGGGACAGGGTCCACTGAAGCTTTCTTT; cdr3_aa: CASSFSGTGSTEAFF; clone_size: .; d_call: TRBD1; v_call: TRBV5-1; j_call: TRBJ1-1